This T cell receptor beta chain is drawn from a study of T cells in tumors after PD-1 blockade. Study-wide background: No patient had prior checkpoint blockade, systemic immunosuppression, or radiotherapy within 4 weeks. Treatment was either pembrolizumab 200 mg every 3 weeks or cemiplimab 350 mg every 2 weeks. General study points: Some novel exhausted tumor clones appeared in pre-treatment blood, suggesting peripheral recruitment.

A note on this clone: The antigen is unknown.

The protocol was immunoSEQ multiplex PCR, while the TCRdb copy is restricted to in-frame clones and leaves out a portion. The table has 20,000 to 25,000 clones, around 78% seen once. V lost 4 bases and J lost 4; bases outside the gene matches: 7. The CDR3 is 15 residues long. Germline CDR1 and CDR2: SGHTA and FQGNSA. Sample: PBMCs, taken before anti-PD-1 treatment. The chain joins TRBV7-2 to TRBJ1-5; 7 nucleotides line up with TRBD1. The TCR sequence derives from a human donor with basal cell carcinoma. DNA of the CDR3: TGTGCCAGCAGCTCAGAGGCCAGGGGGAATCAGCCCCAGCATTTT. It encodes CASSSEARGNQPQHF.